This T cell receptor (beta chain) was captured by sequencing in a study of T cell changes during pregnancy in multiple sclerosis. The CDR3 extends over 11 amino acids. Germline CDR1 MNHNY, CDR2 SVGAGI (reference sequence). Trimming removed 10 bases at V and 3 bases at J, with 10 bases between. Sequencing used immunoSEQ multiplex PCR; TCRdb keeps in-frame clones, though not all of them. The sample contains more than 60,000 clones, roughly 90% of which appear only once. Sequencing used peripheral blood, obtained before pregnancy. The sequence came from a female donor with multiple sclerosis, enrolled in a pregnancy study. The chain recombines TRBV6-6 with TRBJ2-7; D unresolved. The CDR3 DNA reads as TGTGCCACCCGAGAAGTCTACGAGCAGTACTTC. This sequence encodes CATREVYEQYF.